The 30 T cell receptor beta chains in this list originate from one sample, sequenced in a study of T cells expressing NK-cell markers. TCRdb reprocessed the 5' RACE reads; each CDR3 protein has one entry and no DNA is given. The table lists 500,000 to 700,000 distinct CDR3 sequences. Specimen: blood T cells: a sorted CD56 or NKG2C T cell subset, CD4+ or CD8+ T cells, or bulk PBMC T cells (not recorded which). The receptors were gathered from a man aged 18 to 29 in good health.

This chain uses TRBV29-1 with TRBJ2-1; as DNA is missing, the TRBD2 call by TCRdb cannot be tested. The CDR3 totals 13 residues. CDR1 is SQVTM and CDR2 is ANQGSEA in the germline V gene. The CDR3 protein is CSVAGGSYNEQFF.

This rearrangement joins TRBV11-2 to TRBJ2-1; TCRdb designates TRBD2, a call that cannot be tested without DNA. The CDR3 sequence is 12 residues long. Germline V gives CDR1 SGHAT, CDR2 FQNNGV. CDR3: CASSLDRGPQFF. Full variable domain (outside the CDR3, taken from reference TRBV11-2 and TRBJ2-1): EAGVAQSPRYKIIEKRQSVAFWCNPISGHATLYWYQQILGQGPKLLIQFQNNGVVDDSQLPKDRFSAERLKGVDSTLKIQPAKLEDSAVYLCASSLDRGPQFFGPGTRLTVL.

The V gene is TRBV6-4, the J gene TRBJ2-1; TCRdb indicates TRBD2, and absent DNA this call remains unverified. Germline lookup yields CDR1 MRHNA and CDR2 SNTAGT. CDR3 length: 18 residues. CDR3 sequence: CASNMLPILADTYNEQFF.

The chain is built from TRBV28 and TRBJ2-7; the TCRdb D gene call, TRBD1, has no DNA to confirm it. Germline CDR1 MDHEN, CDR2 SYDVKM. The CDR3 runs 13 residues. CDR3 protein: CASLGGLVNEQYF.

The genes are TRBV7-2 and TRBJ2-1; lacking DNA, the TRBD1 call made by TCRdb goes unchecked. CDR3 length equals 17 residues. Germline V gives CDR1 SGHTA, CDR2 FQGNSA. The CDR3 is CASSVSPGEGDYNEQFF.

The J gene is TRBJ2-1, the V gene TRBV11-3; lacking DNA, the TRBD1 call made by TCRdb goes unchecked. CDR1 is SGHNT and CDR2 is YENEEA in the germline V gene. The CDR3 extends over 17 amino acids. The chain's CDR3 is CASSSRDGGSSYNEQFF.

V gene TRBV11-3 combines with J gene TRBJ1-6; absent DNA, TCRdb's TRBD1 call cannot be checked. CDR3 size: 14 residues. Germline V CDR1 and CDR2: SGHNT, YENEEA. CDR3 amino acids: CASSSGQNNSPLHF.

This sequence joins TRBV15 and TRBJ1-2. The CDR3 is 14 residues long. Germline CDR1 reads LNHNV; CDR2 reads YYDKDF (reference sequence). CDR3 sequence: CATSLGQTDYGYTF.

The chain employs TRBV11-2 and TRBJ2-1; TCRdb selects TRBD1, and the lack of DNA leaves this call unchecked. The CDR3 consists of 12 residues. Germline values: CDR1 SGHAT, CDR2 FQNNGV. The CDR3 here is CASSLGVPVGFF.

The J gene is TRBJ2-1, the V gene TRBV29-1. The CDR3 length is 14 residues. CDR1 is SQVTM and CDR2 is ANQGSEA in the germline V gene. The CDR3 loop reads CSVAVRTQSNEQFF.

The chain combines TRBV27 with TRBJ1-5; TCRdb proposes TRBD1, but this gene call is untestable without DNA. The CDR3 is made up of 14 amino acids. Germline assignment: CDR1 MNHEY and CDR2 SMNVEV (reference sequence). CDR3 protein: CASSPHRGSQPQHF.

The chain joins TRBV5-5 to TRBJ2-2; the TRBD1 assignment by TCRdb is unverifiable without DNA. Per the germline V gene, CDR1 is SGHKS and CDR2 is YYEKEE (reference sequence). The CDR3 extends over 18 amino acids. CDR3 in amino acids: CASSSGQGIHLATGELFF.

This sequence joins TRBV20-1 and TRBJ2-1. Germline V lookup: CDR1 DFQATT, CDR2 SNEGSKA (reference sequence). The CDR3 has 14 residues. The CDR3 spells CSASKHGPQYEQFF.

The J gene is TRBJ2-1, the V gene TRBV6-2 or TRBV6-3; as DNA is missing, the TRBD1 call by TCRdb cannot be tested. Germline CDR1 MNHEY, CDR2 SVGEGT. CDR3 size: 20 residues. CDR3 sequence: CASSYGWGVRVMVCHNEQFF.

The genes are TRBV29-1 and TRBJ1-6. CDR1 and CDR2 (germline): SQVTM, ANQGSEA. The CDR3 length is 13 residues. CDR3 amino acids: CSAWEGGSSPLHF.

The rearrangement uses TRBV15 and TRBJ2-1. CDR3 size: 16 residues. Per germline, CDR1 LNHNV and CDR2 YYDKDF (reference sequence). The CDR3 sequence is CATSRDLGQTGYEQFF.

The chain's CDR3 is CSATEDRPNTEAFF. The chain carries TRBV20-1 and TRBJ1-1; TCRdb picks TRBD1, but there is no DNA to check that call. Per germline, CDR1 DFQATT and CDR2 SNEGSKA (reference sequence). The CDR3 is made up of 14 amino acids.

This chain joins TRBV24-1 and TRBJ2-7; TCRdb outputs TRBD1, but without DNA this stays unchecked. Germline V CDR1 and CDR2: KGHDR, SFDVKD. The CDR3 totals 15 residues. The CDR3 protein is CATSGKDRPSYEQYF.

The chain carries TRBV7-8 and TRBJ2-5; TCRdb indicates TRBD2, and absent DNA this call remains unverified. Germline loops: CDR1 SGHVS, CDR2 FQNEAQ. The CDR3 runs to 17 residues. The CDR3 loop reads CASSLSMVGVGKETQYF.

The chain combines TRBV10-3 with TRBJ1-2; TCRdb's D call of TRBD1 is untestable without DNA. The CDR3 totals 14 residues. Germline lookup yields CDR1 ENHRY and CDR2 SYGVKD. CDR3 loop: CAISERGQGYGYTF.

The rearrangement links TRBV28 to TRBJ2-1; TCRdb's D gene call, TRBD1, goes unchecked for lack of DNA. CDR1 is MDHEN and CDR2 is SYDVKM in the germline V gene. The CDR3 is made up of 12 amino acids. CDR3 in amino acids: CATGQLYNEQFF.

V and J are TRBV7-2 and TRBJ2-1; as DNA is missing, the TRBD2 call by TCRdb cannot be tested. The CDR3 loop spans 15 amino acids. The germline V gene encodes CDR1 SGHTA and CDR2 FQGNSA. The CDR3 sequence: CASSLASGVENEQFF.

This chain links TRBV5-6 with TRBJ2-3; no DNA is available, so the TRBD1 call from TCRdb remains unchecked. The CDR3 length is 15 residues. Germline CDR1 is SGHDT and CDR2 is YYEEEE. The CDR3 sequence is CASSLVGTGSDTQYF.

This chain connects TRBV6-2 or TRBV6-3 to TRBJ2-1; TCRdb selects TRBD1, and the lack of DNA leaves this call unchecked. CDR1 MNHEY and CDR2 SVGEGT come from the germline V gene. The CDR3 length is 15 residues. The CDR3 protein is CASSLPGQGGNEQFF.

V and J are TRBV7-9 and TRBJ1-1; the TRBD1 assignment by TCRdb is unverifiable without DNA. Germline V gene lookup returns CDR1 SEHNR and CDR2 FQNEAQ (reference sequence). The CDR3 length is 15 residues. Here the CDR3 reads CASSLLGQRNTEAFF.

V is TRBV29-1 and J is TRBJ1-4; TCRdb returns TRBD1, unconfirmable since there is no DNA. Germline CDR1 is SQVTM and CDR2 is ANQGSEA. This CDR3 spans 14 amino acids. CDR3 residues: CSVDPQGRGEKLFF.

This chain connects TRBV7-3 to TRBJ1-1; TCRdb indicates TRBD1, and absent DNA this call remains unverified. CDR3 length equals 15 residues. CDR1 is SGHTA and CDR2 is FQGTGA in the germline V gene. The CDR3 here is CASSLEGRGATEAFF.

The CDR3 here is CASTKGRTYEQYF. The rearrangement uses TRBV6-1 and TRBJ2-7; TCRdb's D call, TRBD1, is unchecked because there is no DNA. Germline V gene data show CDR1 as MNHNS and CDR2 as SASEGT. The CDR3 consists of 13 residues.

This chain joins TRBV24-1 and TRBJ1-2; the TCRdb D gene call, TRBD1, has no DNA to confirm it. Germline V CDR1 and CDR2: KGHDR, SFDVKD. The length of the CDR3 is 15 residues. The CDR3 sequence is CATSDGQGINYGYTF.

The chain couples TRBV7-6 to TRBJ2-7; absent DNA, TCRdb's TRBD1 call cannot be checked. Germline CDR1 reads SGHVS; CDR2 reads FNYEAQ. The CDR3 has 15 residues. This CDR3 reads CASSLVGDSPYEQYF.